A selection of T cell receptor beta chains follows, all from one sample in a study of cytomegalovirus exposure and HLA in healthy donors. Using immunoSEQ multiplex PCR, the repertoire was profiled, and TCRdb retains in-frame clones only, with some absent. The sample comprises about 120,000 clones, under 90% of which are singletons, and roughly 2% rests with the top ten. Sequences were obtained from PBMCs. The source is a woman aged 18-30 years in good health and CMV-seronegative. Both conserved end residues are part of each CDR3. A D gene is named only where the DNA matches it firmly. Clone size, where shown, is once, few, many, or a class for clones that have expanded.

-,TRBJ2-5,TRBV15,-,TGTGCCACCAGCAGAGATCGGGGGCAAGAGACCCAGTACTTC,CATSRDRGQETQYF
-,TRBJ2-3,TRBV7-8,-,TGTGCCAGCAGCTCAACGGGACTCGACACAGATACGCAGTATTTT,CASSSTGLDTDTQYF
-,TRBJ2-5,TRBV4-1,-,TGCGCCAGCAGCCCCAGAGGAGCAGGGGCCGGCCAAGAGACCCAGTACTTC,CASSPRGAGAGQETQYF
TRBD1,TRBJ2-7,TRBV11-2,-,TGTGCCAGCAGCTTAGGTGGGACAGCCTACGAGCAGTACTTC,CASSLGGTAYEQYF
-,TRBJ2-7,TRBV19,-,TGTGCCCGAACAACAGGGTCTTACGAGCAGTACTTC,CARTTGSYEQYF
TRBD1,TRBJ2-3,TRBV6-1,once,TGTGCCAGCAGTGGAGCGGGACAGGGGGGCGCAGATACGCAGTATTTT,CASSGAGQGGADTQYF
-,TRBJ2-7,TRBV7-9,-,TGTGCCAGCAGCTTATTGCCAGGGATCTCCTACGAGCAGTACTTC,CASSLLPGISYEQYF
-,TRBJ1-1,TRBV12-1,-,TGTGCCAGCAGCCTCACGACAGGGGGCGAGTTAAGGGTGAACACTGAAGCTTTCTTT,CASSLTTGGELRVNTEAFF
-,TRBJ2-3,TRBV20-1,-,TGCAGTGCTAGTAGAGGAGATACGCAGTATTTT,CSASRGDTQYF
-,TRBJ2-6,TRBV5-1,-,TGCGCCAGCAGCTTGCTTCCCCTAACAGGGAACTCTGGGGCCAACGTCCTGACTTTC,CASSLLPLTGNSGANVLTF
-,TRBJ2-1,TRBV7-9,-,TGTGCCAGCAGCTTAGTTGGCGGGATTAATAATGAGCAGTTCTTC,CASSLVGGINNEQFF
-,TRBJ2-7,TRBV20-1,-,TGCAGTGCTAGGAGCCTCGACGAGCAGTACTTC,CSARSLDEQYF
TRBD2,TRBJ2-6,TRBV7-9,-,TGTGCCAGCAGCTCCAGCCGGGTAGCGGGGGGCTCTGGGGCCAACGTCCTGACTTTC,CASSSSRVAGGSGANVLTF
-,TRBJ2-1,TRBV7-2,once,TGTGCCAGCAGCCCCACACGGGAAAGCTCCTACAATGAGCAGTTCTTC,CASSPTRESSYNEQFF
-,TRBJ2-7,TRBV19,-,TGTGCCAGTAGTACGCAACAGGGTTCACACGAGCAGTACTTC,CASSTQQGSHEQYF
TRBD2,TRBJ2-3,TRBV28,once,TGTGCCAGCAGTTTACCTGCGGGAGGGCGCAGAGATACGCAGTATTTT,CASSLPAGGRRDTQYF
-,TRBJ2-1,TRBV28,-,TGTGCCAGCAGAATAAGCCGGAGCTCCTACAATGAGCAGTTCTTC,CASRISRSSYNEQFF
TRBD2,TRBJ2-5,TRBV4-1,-,TGCGCCAGCAGTTGGGCTAGCGGGAGGCAAGAGACCCAGTACTTC,CASSWASGRQETQYF
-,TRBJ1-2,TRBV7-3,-,TGTGCCAGCAGCCCCTCGCCGCCGGGTCCCTATGGCTACACCTTC,CASSPSPPGPYGYTF
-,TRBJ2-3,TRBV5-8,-,TGTGCCAGCAGCTTGGGCGGTAGTGGGGCCAGCACAGATACGCAGTATTTT,CASSLGGSGASTDTQYF
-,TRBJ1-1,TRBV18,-,TGTGCCAGCTCACCAACGCCCTCGGGTAACACTGAAGCTTTCTTT,CASSPTPSGNTEAFF
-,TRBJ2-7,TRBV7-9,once,TGTGCCAGCAGCTCGACCCAAGCGACTTACGAGCAGTACTTC,CASSSTQATYEQYF
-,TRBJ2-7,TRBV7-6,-,TGTGCCAGCAGCTGGGGGGACGGTCCCTACGAGCAGTACTTC,CASSWGDGPYEQYF